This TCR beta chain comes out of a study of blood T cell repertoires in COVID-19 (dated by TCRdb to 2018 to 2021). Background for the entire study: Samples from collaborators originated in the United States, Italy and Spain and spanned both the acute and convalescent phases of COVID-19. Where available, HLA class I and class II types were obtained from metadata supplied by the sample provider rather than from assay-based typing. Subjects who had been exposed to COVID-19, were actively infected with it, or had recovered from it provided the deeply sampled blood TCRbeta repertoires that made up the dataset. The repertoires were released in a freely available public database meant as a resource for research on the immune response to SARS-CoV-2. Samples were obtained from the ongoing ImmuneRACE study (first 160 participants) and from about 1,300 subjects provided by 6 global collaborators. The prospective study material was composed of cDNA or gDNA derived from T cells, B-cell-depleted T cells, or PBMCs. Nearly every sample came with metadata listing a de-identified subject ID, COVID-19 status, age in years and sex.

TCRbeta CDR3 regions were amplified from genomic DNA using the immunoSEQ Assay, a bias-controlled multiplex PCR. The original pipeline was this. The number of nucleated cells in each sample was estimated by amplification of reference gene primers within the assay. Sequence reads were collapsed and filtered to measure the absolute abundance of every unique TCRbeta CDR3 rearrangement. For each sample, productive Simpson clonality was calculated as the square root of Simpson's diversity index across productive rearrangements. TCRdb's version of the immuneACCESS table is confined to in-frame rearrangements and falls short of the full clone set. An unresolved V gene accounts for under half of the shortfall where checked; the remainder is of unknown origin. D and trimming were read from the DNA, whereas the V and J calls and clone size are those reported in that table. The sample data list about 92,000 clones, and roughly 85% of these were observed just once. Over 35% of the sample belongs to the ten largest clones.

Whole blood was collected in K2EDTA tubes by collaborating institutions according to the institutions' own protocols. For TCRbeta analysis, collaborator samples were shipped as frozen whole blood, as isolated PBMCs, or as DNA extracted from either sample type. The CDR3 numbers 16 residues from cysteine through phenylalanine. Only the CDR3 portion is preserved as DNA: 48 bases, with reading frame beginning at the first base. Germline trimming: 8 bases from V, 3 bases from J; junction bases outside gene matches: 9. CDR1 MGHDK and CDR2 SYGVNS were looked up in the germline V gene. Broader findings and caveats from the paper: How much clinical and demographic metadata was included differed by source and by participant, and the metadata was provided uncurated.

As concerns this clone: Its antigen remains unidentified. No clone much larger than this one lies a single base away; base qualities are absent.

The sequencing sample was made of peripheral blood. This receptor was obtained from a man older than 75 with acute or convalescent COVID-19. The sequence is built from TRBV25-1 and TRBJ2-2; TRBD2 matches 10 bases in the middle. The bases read TGTGCCAGCGGAAAACTAGCGGGGCCGGACACCGGGGAGCTGTTTTTT. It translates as CASGKLAGPDTGELFF.